This T cell receptor (beta chain) is from a study of T cells expressing NK-cell markers. Study details: Investigators obtained TCR beta repertoires from sorted CD3+CD56+NKG2C+, CD3+CD56+NKG2C- and CD3+CD56-NKG2C+ T cells. Out of eight donors sequenced, seven tested HCMV-seropositive and the remaining one seronegative. Overall study results and limits: The study found these clonotypes also leading the CD3+CD56-NKG2C+ fraction in several donors.

For this clonotype: Its specificity is unknown.

The germline V gene has CDR1 KGHDR and CDR2 SFDVKD. This CDR3 has 12 residues. TCR beta libraries carry UMIs added by 5'RACE template switching. From the 5' RACE reads, TCRdb lists one entry per CDR3 protein and no DNA. This table lists 90,000 to 130,000 distinct CDR3 sequences. The V call is TRBV24-1, the J call TRBJ2-1. This sequence was found in a woman between 18 and 75 years old in good health. The sample comprised blood T cells: a sorted CD56 or NKG2C T cell subset, CD4+ or CD8+ T cells, or bulk PBMC T cells (not recorded which). CDR3 loop: CATSDLGREQFF.